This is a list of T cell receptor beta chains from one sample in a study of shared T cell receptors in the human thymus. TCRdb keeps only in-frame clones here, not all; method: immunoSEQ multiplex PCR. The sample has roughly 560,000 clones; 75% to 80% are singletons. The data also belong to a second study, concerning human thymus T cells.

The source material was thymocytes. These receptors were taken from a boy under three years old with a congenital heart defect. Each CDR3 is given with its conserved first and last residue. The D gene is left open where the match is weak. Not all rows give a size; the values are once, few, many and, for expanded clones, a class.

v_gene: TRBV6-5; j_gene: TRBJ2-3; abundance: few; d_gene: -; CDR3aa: CASSWARTDTQYF; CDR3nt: TGTGCCAGCAGTTGGGCGAGAACAGATACGCAGTATTTT
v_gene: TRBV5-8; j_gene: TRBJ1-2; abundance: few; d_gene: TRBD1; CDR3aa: CASTGTDIESGYGYTF; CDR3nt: TGTGCCAGCACCGGGACAGACATTGAGAGCGGCTATGGCTACACCTTC
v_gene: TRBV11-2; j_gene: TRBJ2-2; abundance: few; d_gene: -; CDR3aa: CASTQTGRDTGELFF; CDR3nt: TGTGCCAGCACTCAGACAGGAAGGGACACCGGGGAGCTGTTTTTT
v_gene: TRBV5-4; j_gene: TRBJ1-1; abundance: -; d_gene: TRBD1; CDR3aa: CASVRDREAFF; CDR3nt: TGTGCCAGCGTCCGGGACAGGGAAGCTTTCTTT
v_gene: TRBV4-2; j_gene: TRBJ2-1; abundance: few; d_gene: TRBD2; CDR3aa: CASSPGDPGLAEHNEQFF; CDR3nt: TGTGCCAGCAGCCCCGGGGATCCAGGACTAGCGGAGCACAATGAGCAGTTCTTC
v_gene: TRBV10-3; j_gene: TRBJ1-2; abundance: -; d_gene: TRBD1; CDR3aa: CAISGGTATVGYGYTF; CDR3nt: TGTGCCATCAGTGGGGGGACAGCTACCGTTGGCTATGGCTACACCTTC
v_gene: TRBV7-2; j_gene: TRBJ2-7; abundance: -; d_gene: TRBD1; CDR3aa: CASSYPRGRTYEQYF; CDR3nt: TGTGCCAGCAGCTACCCCAGGGGGCGCACCTACGAGCAGTACTTC
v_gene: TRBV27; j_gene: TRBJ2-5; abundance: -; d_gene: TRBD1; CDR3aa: CASSYVTGDQETQYF; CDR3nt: TGTGCCAGCAGTTACGTGACAGGGGATCAAGAGACCCAGTACTTC
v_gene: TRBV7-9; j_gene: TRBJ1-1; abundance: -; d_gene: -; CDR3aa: CASSILQGKGFREAFF; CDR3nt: TGTGCCAGCAGCATTCTACAGGGAAAGGGATTTCGTGAAGCTTTCTTT
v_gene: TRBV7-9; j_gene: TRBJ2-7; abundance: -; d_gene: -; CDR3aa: CASSLGAEHEQYF; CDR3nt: TGTGCCAGCAGCTTAGGAGCGGAACACGAGCAGTACTTC
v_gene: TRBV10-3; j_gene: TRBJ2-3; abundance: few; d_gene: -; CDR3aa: CAIRATDTQYF; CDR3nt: TGTGCCATCAGAGCAACAGATACGCAGTATTTT
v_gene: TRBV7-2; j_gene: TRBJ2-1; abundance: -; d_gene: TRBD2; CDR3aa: CASSRRGLAENEQFF; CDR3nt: TGTGCCAGCAGCAGGCGAGGACTAGCGGAAAATGAGCAGTTCTTC
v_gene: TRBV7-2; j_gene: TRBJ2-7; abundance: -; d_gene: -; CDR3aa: CASTFLALRSEQYF; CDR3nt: TGTGCCAGCACCTTCCTAGCCCTAAGGTCCGAGCAGTACTTC
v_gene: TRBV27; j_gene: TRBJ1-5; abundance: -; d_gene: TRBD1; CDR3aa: CASKGQGIQPQHF; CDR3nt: TGTGCCAGCAAGGGACAGGGGATTCAGCCCCAGCATTTT
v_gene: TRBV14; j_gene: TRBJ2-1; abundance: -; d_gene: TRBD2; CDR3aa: CASSQYLGLAGDEQFF; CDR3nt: TGTGCCAGCAGCCAATATCTAGGACTAGCGGGAGACGAGCAGTTCTTC
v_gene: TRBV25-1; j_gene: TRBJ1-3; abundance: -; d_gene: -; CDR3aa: CASSESGEVGGNTIYF; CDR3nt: TGTGCCAGCAGTGAATCAGGGGAAGTGGGTGGAAACACCATATATTTT
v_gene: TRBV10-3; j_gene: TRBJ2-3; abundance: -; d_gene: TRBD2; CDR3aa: CATRLAGSTDTQYF; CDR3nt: TGTGCCACCCGACTAGCGGGGAGCACAGATACGCAGTATTTT
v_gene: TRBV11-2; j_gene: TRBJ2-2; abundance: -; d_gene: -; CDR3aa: CASSLVWTVNTGELFF; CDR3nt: TGTGCCAGCAGCTTAGTCTGGACTGTGAACACCGGGGAGCTGTTTTTT
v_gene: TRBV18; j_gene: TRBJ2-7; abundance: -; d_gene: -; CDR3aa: CASSSQYGHPESYEQYF; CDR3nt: TGTGCCAGCTCATCCCAATACGGACACCCTGAATCCTACGAGCAGTACTTC
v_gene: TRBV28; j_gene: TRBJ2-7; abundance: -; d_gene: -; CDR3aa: CASSLTPLRVYEQYF; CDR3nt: TGTGCCAGCAGTTTAACTCCCCTCCGGGTCTACGAGCAGTACTTC
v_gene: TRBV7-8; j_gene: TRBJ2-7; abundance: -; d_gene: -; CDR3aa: CATRQARGYEQYF; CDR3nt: TGTGCCACCAGACAGGCTAGGGGCTACGAGCAGTACTTC
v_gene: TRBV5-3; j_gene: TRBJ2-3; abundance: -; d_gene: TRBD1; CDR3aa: CARSMDRGADTQYF; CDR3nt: TGTGCCAGAAGCATGGACAGGGGGGCAGATACGCAGTATTTT
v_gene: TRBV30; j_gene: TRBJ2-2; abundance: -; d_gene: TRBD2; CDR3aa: CAWGGPLAESNTGELFF; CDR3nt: TGTGCCTGGGGTGGTCCCCTAGCGGAGTCGAACACCGGGGAGCTGTTTTTT
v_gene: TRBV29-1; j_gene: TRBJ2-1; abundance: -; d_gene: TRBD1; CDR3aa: CSVIGDRAYNEQFF; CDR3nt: TGCAGCGTTATAGGGGACAGGGCTTACAATGAGCAGTTCTTC
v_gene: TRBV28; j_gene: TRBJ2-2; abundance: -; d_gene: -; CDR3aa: CASSLVLTGNTGELFF; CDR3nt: TGTGCCAGCAGTCTAGTCCTCACAGGGAACACCGGGGAGCTGTTTTTT
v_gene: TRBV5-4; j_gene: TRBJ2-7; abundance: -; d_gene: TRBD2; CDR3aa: CASSLGLAGGGPYEQYF; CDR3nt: TGTGCCAGCAGCTTGGGACTAGCGGGAGGAGGGCCCTACGAGCAGTACTTC
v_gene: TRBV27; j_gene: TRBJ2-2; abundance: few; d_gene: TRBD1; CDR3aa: CASRTGTNTGELFF; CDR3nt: TGTGCCAGCAGGACAGGGACGAACACCGGGGAGCTGTTTTTT
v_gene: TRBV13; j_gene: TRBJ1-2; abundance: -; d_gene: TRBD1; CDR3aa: CASSDGQDHPLTAANYGYTF; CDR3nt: TGTGCCAGCAGCGATGGACAGGATCACCCACTAACTGCAGCTAACTATGGCTACACCTTC
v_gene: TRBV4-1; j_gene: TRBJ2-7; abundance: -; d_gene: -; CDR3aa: CASSQDLLSGRGGEQYF; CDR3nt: TGCGCCAGCAGCCAAGATCTTCTTTCAGGCAGGGGCGGCGAGCAGTACTTC
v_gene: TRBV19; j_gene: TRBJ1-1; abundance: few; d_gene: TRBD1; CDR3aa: CASTQGENTEAFF; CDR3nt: TGTGCCAGCACACAGGGGGAGAACACTGAAGCTTTCTTT
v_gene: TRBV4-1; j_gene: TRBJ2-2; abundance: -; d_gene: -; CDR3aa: CASSQGARADTGELFF; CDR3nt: TGCGCCAGCAGCCAAGGGGCCAGGGCGGACACCGGGGAGCTGTTTTTT
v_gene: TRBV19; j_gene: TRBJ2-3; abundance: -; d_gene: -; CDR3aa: CASSIDGGTPSDTQYF; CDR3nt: TGTGCCAGTAGTATAGACGGCGGGACCCCCTCAGATACGCAGTATTTT